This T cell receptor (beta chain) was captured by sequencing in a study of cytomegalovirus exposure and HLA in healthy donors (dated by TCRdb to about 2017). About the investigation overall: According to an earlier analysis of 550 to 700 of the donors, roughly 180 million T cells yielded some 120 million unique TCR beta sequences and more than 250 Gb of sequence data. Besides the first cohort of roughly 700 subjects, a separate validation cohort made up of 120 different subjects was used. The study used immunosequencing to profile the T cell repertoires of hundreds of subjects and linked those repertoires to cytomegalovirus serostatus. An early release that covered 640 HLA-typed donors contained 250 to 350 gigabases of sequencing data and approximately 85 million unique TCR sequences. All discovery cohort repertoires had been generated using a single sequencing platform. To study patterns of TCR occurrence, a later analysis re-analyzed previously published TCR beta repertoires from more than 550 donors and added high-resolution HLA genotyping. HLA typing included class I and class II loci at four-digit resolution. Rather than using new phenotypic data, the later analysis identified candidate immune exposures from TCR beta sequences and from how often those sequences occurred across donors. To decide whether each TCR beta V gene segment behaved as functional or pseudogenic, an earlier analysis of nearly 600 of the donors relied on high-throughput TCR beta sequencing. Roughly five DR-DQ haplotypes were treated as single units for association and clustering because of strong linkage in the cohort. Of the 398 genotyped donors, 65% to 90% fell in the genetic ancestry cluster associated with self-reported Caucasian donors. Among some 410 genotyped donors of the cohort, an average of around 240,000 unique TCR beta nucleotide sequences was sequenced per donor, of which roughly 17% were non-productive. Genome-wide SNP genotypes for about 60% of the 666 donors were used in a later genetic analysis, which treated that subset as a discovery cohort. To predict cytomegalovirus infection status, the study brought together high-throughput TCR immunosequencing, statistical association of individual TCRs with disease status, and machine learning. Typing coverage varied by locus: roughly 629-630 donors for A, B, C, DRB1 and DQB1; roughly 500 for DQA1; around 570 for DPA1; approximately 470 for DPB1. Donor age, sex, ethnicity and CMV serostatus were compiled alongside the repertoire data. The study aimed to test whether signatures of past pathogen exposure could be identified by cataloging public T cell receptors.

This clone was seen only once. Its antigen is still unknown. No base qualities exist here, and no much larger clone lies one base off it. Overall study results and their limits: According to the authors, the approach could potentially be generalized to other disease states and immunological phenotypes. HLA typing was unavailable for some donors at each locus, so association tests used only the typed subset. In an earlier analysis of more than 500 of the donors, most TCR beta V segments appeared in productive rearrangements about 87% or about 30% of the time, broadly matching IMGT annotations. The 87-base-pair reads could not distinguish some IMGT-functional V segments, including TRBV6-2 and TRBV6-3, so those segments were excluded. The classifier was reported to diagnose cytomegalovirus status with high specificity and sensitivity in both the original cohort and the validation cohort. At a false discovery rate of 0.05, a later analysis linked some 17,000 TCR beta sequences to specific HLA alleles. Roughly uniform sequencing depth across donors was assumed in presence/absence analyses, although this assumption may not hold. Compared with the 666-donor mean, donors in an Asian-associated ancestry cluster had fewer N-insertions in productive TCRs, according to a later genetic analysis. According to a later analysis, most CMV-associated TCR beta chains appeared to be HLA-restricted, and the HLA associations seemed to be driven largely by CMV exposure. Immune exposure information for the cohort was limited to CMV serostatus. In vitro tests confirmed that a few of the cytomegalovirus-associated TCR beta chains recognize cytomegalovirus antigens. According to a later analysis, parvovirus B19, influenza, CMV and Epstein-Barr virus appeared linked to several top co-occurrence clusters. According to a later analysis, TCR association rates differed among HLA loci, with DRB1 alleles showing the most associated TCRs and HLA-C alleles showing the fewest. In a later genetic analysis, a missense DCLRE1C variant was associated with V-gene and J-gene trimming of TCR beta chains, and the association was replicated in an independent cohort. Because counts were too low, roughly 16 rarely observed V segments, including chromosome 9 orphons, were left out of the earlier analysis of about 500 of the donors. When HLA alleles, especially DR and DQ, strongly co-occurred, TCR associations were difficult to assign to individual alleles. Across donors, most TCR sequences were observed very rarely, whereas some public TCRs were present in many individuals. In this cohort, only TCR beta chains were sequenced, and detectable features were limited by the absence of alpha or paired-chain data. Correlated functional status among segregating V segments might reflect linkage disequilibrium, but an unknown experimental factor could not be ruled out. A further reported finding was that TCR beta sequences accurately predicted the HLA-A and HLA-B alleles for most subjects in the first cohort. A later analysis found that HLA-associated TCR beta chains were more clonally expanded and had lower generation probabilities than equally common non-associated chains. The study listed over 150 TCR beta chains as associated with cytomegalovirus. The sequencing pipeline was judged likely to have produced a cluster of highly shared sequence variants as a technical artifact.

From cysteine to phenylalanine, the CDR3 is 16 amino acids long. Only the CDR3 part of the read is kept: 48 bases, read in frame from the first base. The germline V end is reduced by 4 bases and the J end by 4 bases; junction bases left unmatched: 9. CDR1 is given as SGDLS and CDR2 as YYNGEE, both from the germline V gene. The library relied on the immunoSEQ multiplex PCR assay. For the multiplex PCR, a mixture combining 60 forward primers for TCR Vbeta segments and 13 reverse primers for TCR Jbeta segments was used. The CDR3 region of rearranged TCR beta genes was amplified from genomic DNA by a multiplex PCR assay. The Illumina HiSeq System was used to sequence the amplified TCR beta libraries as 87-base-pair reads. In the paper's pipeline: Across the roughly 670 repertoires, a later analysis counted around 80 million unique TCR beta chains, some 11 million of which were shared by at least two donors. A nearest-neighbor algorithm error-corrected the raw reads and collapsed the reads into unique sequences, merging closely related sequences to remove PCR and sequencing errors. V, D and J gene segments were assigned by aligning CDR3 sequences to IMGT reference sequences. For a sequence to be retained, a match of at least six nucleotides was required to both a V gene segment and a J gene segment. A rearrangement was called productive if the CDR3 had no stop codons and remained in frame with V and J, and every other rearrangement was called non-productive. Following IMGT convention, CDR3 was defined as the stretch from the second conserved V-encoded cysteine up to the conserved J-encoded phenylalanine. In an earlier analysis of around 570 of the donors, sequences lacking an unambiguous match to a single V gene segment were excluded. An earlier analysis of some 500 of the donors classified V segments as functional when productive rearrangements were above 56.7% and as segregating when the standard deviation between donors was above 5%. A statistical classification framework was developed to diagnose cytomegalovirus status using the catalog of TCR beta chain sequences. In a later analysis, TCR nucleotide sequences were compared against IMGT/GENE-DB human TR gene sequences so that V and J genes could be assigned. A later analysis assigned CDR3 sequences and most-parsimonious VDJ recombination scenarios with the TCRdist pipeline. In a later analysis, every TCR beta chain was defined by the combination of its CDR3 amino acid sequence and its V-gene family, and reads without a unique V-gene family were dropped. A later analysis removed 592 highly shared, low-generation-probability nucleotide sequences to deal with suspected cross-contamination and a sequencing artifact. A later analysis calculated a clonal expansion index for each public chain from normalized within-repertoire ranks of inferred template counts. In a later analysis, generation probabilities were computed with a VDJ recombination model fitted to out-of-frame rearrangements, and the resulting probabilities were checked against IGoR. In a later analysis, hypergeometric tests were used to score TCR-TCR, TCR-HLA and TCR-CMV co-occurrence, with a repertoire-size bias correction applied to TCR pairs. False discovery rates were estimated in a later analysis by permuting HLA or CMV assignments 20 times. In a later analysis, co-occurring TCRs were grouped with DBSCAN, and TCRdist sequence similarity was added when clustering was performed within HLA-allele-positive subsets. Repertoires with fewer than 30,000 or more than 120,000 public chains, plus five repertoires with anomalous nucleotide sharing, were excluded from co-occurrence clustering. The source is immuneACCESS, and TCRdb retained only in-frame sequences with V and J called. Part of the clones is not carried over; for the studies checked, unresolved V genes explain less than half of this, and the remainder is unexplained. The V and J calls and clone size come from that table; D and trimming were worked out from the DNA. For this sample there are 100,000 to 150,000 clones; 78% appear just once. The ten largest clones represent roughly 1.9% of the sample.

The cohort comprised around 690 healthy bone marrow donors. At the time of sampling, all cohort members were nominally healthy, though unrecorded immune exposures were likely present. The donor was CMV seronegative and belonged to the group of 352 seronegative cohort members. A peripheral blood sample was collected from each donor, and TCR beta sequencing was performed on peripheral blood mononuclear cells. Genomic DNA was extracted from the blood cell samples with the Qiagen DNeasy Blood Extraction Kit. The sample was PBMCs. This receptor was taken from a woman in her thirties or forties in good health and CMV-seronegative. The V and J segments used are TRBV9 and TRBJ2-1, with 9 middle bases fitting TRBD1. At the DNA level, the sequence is TGTGCCAGCAGCTCACAGGGGGCGGAAAGGTACAATGAGCAGTTCTTC. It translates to CASSSQGAERYNEQFF.